The rows below give T cell receptor beta chains drawn from one sample of a study of shared clonotypes between healthy human individuals. Sequencing was performed with immunoSEQ multiplex PCR; in TCRdb, only in-frame clones are kept and a portion is missing. The sample comprises about 450,000 clones, around 79% of which are singletons, and 13% rests with the top ten. Source material: PBMCs. The receptors originated from a middle-aged woman in good health. Some clones in this sample may be carry-over from other donors' samples. Each CDR3 is given with its conserved first and last residue. D genes are given only for firm matches. Not every row has a clone size; where given, it reads once, few, many or a size class.

>TRBJ1-2|TRBV27|TRBD1|-
CASSTGTGEDYGYTF
TGTGCCAGCAGTACCGGGACAGGGGAGGACTATGGCTACACCTTC
>TRBJ2-7|TRBV5-1|-|-
CASSIRSGSYEQYF
TGCGCCAGCAGCATCCGTAGCGGATCCTACGAGCAGTACTTC
>TRBJ2-3|TRBV5-1|TRBD2|-
CASSGGTSGVNTDTQYF
TGCGCCAGCAGCGGCGGGACTAGCGGGGTAAACACAGATACGCAGTATTTT
>TRBJ2-1|TRBV11-2|-|-
CASSLTYNEQFF
TGTGCCAGCAGCTTGACCTACAATGAGCAGTTCTTC
>TRBJ2-7|TRBV7-8|TRBD2|-
CASSLLAGGGEQYF
TGTGCCAGCAGCTTATTAGCGGGAGGGGGCGAGCAGTACTTC
>TRBJ2-7|TRBV2|-|-
CASSAPKRALAEQYF
TGTGCCAGCAGTGCTCCCAAGCGGGCCCTTGCCGAGCAGTACTTC
>TRBJ2-5|TRBV18|-|many
CASSPGTSQETQYF
TGTGCCAGCTCCCCCGGAACTAGCCAGGAGACCCAGTACTTC
>TRBJ2-7|TRBV4-1|-|-
CASSQVMGEQYF
TGCGCCAGCAGCCAAGTAATGGGAGAGCAGTACTTC
>TRBJ1-2|TRBV19|-|-
CASSSVRGYGYTF
TGTGCCAGTAGCTCAGTTCGAGGCTATGGCTACACCTTC
>TRBJ1-5|TRBV10-3|-|-
CAISEGPGIQPQHF
TGTGCCATCAGTGAGGGACCCGGGATACAGCCCCAGCATTTT
>TRBJ2-7|TRBV6-5|TRBD1|-
CASSPVQGNEQYF
TGTGCCAGCAGTCCCGTACAGGGGAACGAGCAGTACTTC
>TRBJ1-1|TRBV11-2|TRBD1|few
CASTPPRGTEAFF
TGTGCCAGCACCCCTCCCAGGGGGACTGAAGCTTTCTTT
>TRBJ2-7|TRBV7-8|TRBD1|-
CASSTTGGYEQYF
TGTGCCAGCAGCACGACAGGGGGCTACGAGCAGTACTTC
>TRBJ2-7|TRBV5-1|TRBD2|-
CASSLSGLAGTYEQYF
TGCGCCAGCAGCTTGTCCGGGCTAGCGGGAACCTACGAGCAGTACTTC
>TRBJ1-2|TRBV29-1|-|-
CSVEESDGDYGYTF
TGCAGCGTTGAAGAAAGCGACGGCGACTATGGCTACACCTTC
>TRBJ2-2|TRBV2|TRBD2|-
CASSLILAGENTGELFF
TGTGCCAGCAGCCTAATACTAGCGGGGGAGAACACCGGGGAGCTGTTTTTT
>TRBJ1-1|TRBV28|-|-
CASSLRVNTEAFF
TGTGCCAGCAGTTTAAGGGTGAACACTGAAGCTTTCTTT
>TRBJ1-2|TRBV28|-|few
CAISTGLLTVYGYTF
TGTGCCATCTCGACCGGCCTTCTAACTGTTTATGGCTACACCTTC
>TRBJ2-7|TRBV4-2|-|-
CASSQGSTYEQYF
TGTGCCAGCAGCCAAGGGAGCACCTACGAGCAGTACTTC
>TRBJ2-7|TRBV13|-|many
CASSWRQGRMGEQYF
TGTGCCAGCAGCTGGCGGCAGGGGCGTATGGGCGAGCAGTACTTC
>TRBJ2-3|TRBV29-1|TRBD1|-
CSAPTGTAADTQYF
TGCAGCGCACCCACCGGGACAGCGGCAGATACGCAGTATTTT
>TRBJ1-3|TRBV30|-|-
CAWTPAVGPGNTIYF
TGTGCCTGGACCCCCGCCGTAGGGCCTGGAAACACCATATATTTT
>TRBJ2-7|TRBV7-2|-|-
CASSLPASYEQYF
TGTGCCAGCAGCTTGCCCGCCTCCTACGAGCAGTACTTC
>TRBJ1-3|TRBV25-1|-|-
CASSESKSSGNTIYF
TGTGCCAGCAGTGAATCAAAGTCCTCTGGAAACACCATATATTTT
>TRBJ2-7|TRBV13|TRBD2|few
CASSFGSGRVEQYF
TGTGCCAGCAGCTTCGGCAGCGGGAGGGTCGAGCAGTACTTC
>TRBJ2-7|TRBV5-4|TRBD1|-
CASSSRTGETYEQYF
TGTGCCAGCAGCTCGAGGACAGGGGAGACCTACGAGCAGTACTTC
>TRBJ2-3|TRBV7-6|TRBD2|-
CASSLRSVGTSGRKAQYF
TGTGCCAGCAGCTTAAGGTCGGTGGGGACTAGCGGGAGGAAAGCGCAGTATTTT
>TRBJ1-3|TRBV6-1|TRBD1|-
CASSRDRASGNTIYF
TGTGCCAGCAGCCGCGACAGGGCCTCTGGAAACACCATATATTTT
>TRBJ2-1|TRBV7-9|-|few
CASSGAGDEQFF
TGTGCCAGCAGCGGAGCAGGGGATGAGCAGTTCTTC
>TRBJ1-1|TRBV19|TRBD1|-
CASSTTGVGETEAFF
TGTGCCAGTAGTACAACAGGGGTCGGGGAAACTGAAGCTTTCTTT
>TRBJ1-4|TRBV28|-|-
CASKESDQLFF
TGTGCCAGCAAGGAGAGTGATCAACTGTTTTTT
>TRBJ2-7|TRBV5-5|-|-
CASSPDPLRSYEQYF
TGTGCCAGCAGCCCGGACCCTCTTCGATCCTACGAGCAGTACTTC
>TRBJ1-2|TRBV7-9|TRBD1|-
CASSLGQGTSGYTF
TGTGCCAGCAGCTTGGGACAGGGAACGAGTGGCTACACCTTC
>TRBJ2-7|TRBV5-1|-|-
CASSLTGSSYEQYF
TGCGCCAGCAGCTTGACGGGAAGCTCCTACGAGCAGTACTTC
>TRBJ1-5|TRBV30|-|-
CAWSSKGWSNQPQHF
TGTGCCTGGAGTTCCAAGGGGTGGAGCAATCAGCCCCAGCATTTT
>TRBJ1-3|TRBV29-1|TRBD1|-
CSIRDSAGTIYF
TGCAGCATTCGGGACAGCGCAGGGACCATATATTTT
>TRBJ1-3|TRBV6-6|-|-
CASSYDQHPSGNTIYF
TGTGCCAGCAGTTACGACCAGCACCCATCTGGAAACACCATATATTTT
>TRBJ2-2|TRBV7-3|TRBD2|-
CASSLGLAETGELFF
TGTGCCAGCAGCTTAGGACTAGCGGAGACCGGGGAGCTGTTTTTT
>TRBJ1-2|TRBV10-1|-|-
CASSESGFYGYTF
TGCGCCAGCAGTGAATCAGGGTTCTATGGCTACACCTTC
>TRBJ2-3|TRBV6-1|-|-
CASSQGGGTDTQYF
TGTGCCAGCAGCCAGGGGGGCGGCACAGATACGCAGTATTTT
>TRBJ2-7|TRBV6-5|-|-
CASSQVPYVYEQYF
TGTGCCAGCAGTCAGGTACCTTATGTCTACGAGCAGTACTTC
>TRBJ1-2|TRBV5-5|-|once
CASSLETTVLYGYTF
TGTGCCAGCAGCTTGGAAACGACGGTCCTCTATGGCTACACCTTC
>TRBJ2-1|TRBV30|TRBD1|-
CAWSFLTGGGEQFF
TGTGCCTGGAGTTTCCTTACAGGGGGCGGTGAGCAGTTCTTC
>TRBJ2-3|TRBV19|-|once
CASSRKDGGFDTQYF
TGTGCCAGTAGCCGGAAGGACGGGGGATTTGATACGCAGTATTTT
>TRBJ1-3|TRBV5-5|-|few
CASSLVPGSSGNTIYF
TGTGCCAGCAGCTTGGTACCGGGGAGCTCTGGAAACACCATATATTTT
>TRBJ2-3|TRBV7-6|-|-
CASSLAPNLVDTQYF
TGTGCCAGCAGCTTAGCGCCCAATCTGGTAGATACGCAGTATTTT